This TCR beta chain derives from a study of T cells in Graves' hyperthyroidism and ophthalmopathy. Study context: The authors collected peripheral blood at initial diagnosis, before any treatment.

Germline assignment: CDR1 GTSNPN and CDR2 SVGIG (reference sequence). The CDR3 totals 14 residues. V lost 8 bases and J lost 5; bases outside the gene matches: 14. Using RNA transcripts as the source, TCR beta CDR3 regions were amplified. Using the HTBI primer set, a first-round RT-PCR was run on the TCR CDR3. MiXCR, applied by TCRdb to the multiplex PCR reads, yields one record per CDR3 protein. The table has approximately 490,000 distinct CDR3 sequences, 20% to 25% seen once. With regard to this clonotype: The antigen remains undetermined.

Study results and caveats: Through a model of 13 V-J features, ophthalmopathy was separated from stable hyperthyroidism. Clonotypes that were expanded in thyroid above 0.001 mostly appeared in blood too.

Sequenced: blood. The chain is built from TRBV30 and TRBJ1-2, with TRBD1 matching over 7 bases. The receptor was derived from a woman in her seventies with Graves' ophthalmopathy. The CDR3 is CARSRGPGGYGYTF. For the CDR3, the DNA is TGTGCCCGTTCGAGGGGGCCCGGTGGATATGGCTACACCTTC. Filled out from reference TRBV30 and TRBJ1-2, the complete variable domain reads SQTIHQWPATLVQPVGSPLSLECTVEGTSNPNLYWYRQAAGRGLQLLFYSVGIGQISSEVPQNLSASRPQDRQFILSSKKLLLSDSGFYLCARSRGPGGYGYTFGSGTRLTVV.